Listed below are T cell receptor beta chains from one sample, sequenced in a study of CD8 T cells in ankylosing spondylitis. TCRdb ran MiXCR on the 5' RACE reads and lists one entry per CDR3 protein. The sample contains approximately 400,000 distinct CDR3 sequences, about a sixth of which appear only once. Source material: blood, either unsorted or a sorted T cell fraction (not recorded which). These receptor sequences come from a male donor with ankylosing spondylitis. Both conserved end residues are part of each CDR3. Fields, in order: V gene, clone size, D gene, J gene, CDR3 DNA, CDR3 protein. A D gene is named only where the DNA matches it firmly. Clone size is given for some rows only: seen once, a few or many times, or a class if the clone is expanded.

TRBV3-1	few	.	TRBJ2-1	TGTGCCAGCAGCCAAGATTCCAACCTGCTGTTCTTC	CASSQDSNLLFF
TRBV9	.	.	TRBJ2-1	TGTGCCAGCAGCGTAGTGACGGGAGTTTACAATGAGCAGTTCTTC	CASSVVTGVYNEQFF
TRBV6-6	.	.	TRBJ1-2	TGTGCCATCCCTAAAGCTAACTATGGCTACACCTTC	CAIPKANYGYTF
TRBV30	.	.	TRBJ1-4	TGTGCCTGGAGTGTAGGATCCGCAACTAATGAAAAACTGTTTTTT	CAWSVGSATNEKLFF
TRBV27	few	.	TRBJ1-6	TGTGCCAGCGCAAGAAGCTCCTATAATTCACCCCTCCACTTT	CASARSSYNSPLHF
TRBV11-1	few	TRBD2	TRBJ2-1	TGTGCCAGCAGCTATTCTGGGCTAGCGGGAAATGGGGCCAATGAGCAGTTCTTC	CASSYSGLAGNGANEQFF
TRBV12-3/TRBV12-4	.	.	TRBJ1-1	TGTGCCAGCAGCCCATCCCTACGCGGGGGCACTGAAGCTTTCTTT	CASSPSLRGGTEAFF
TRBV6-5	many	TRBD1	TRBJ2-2	TGTGCCAGCAGTTATTCCGACAGGGGGCAGACCGGGGAGCTGTTTTTT	CASSYSDRGQTGELFF
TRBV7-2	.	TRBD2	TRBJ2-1	TGTGCCAGCAGCATAACAACTAGCGCCGGACATGAGCAGTTCTTC	CASSITTSAGHEQFF
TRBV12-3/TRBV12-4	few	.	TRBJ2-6	TGTGCCAGCAGTTTAAGCTTAGGGGCGGACGTCTCTGGGGCCAACGTCCTGACTTTC	CASSLSLGADVSGANVLTF
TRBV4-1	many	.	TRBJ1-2	TGCGCCAGCAGCCCCTCTCCGTCGGGGATAAACTATGGCTACACCTTC	CASSPSPSGINYGYTF
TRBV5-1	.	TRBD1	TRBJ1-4	TGCGCCAGCAGCCGCTCCAGGGGGGCAACTAATGAAAAACTGTTTTTT	CASSRSRGATNEKLFF
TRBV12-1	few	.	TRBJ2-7	TGTGCCAGCAGCCTACGTCGAGGGAGGGGATACGAGCAGTACTTC	CASSLRRGRGYEQYF
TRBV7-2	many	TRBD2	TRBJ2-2	TGTGCCAGCCGACTAGCGGGAGGGTGGAGAGCCGGGGAGCTGTTTTTT	CASRLAGGWRAGELFF
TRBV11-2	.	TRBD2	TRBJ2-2	TGTGCCAGCAGCGTATGGACTAGCGGGGGTACAGGCACCGGGGAGCTGTTTTTT	CASSVWTSGGTGTGELFF
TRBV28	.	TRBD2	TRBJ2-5	TGTGCCAGCAGTTATCTAGCGGGAGACCGAGAGACCCAGTACTTC	CASSYLAGDRETQYF
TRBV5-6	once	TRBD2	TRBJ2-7	TGTGCCAGCAGCTTCGGGAGGAGGTACGAGCAGTACTTC	CASSFGRRYEQYF
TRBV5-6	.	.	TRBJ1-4	TGTGCCAGCAGCCCGCGGGCTCGCCAACCGACCGAAAAACTGTTTTTT	CASSPRARQPTEKLFF
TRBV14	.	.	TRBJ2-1	TGTGCCAGCAGCCAAGTGGGGAGGAATGAGCAGTTCTTC	CASSQVGRNEQFF
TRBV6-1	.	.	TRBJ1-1	TGTGCCAGCAGGGAAAACAGGGTAAAACGGAACACTGAAGCTTTCTTT	CASRENRVKRNTEAFF
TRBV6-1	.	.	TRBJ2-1	TGTGCCAGCAGTGGTCTACAAGGGGCTGGGGAGCAGTTCTTC	CASSGLQGAGEQFF
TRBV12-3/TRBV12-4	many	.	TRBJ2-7	TGTGCCAGCAGTTCCGAGATCACAGGCTACGAGCAGTACTTC	CASSSEITGYEQYF
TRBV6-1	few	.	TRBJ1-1	TGTGCCAGCAGTGAAACTGAGTACCCTGAAGCTTTCTTT	CASSETEYPEAFF
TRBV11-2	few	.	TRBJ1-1	TGTGCCAGCTGGCCGTCCGCAGGCACTGAAGCTTTCTTT	CASWPSAGTEAFF
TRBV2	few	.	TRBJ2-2	TGTGCCAGCAGGGGGACCGCATCGAATACCGGGGAGCTGTTTTTT	CASRGTASNTGELFF
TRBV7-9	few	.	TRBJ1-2	TGTGCCAGCAGCTTACAGGACTTGGGCTACACCTTC	CASSLQDLGYTF
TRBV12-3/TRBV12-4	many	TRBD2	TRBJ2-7	TGTGCCAGCAGTTTAGAACTAGCGGGAGCAACCGAGCAGTACTTC	CASSLELAGATEQYF
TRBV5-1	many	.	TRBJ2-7	TGCGCCAGCAGCTTGGGGGTGGACTCCTACGAGCAGTACTTC	CASSLGVDSYEQYF
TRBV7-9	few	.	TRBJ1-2	TGTGCCAGCAGCCCACGGGTCGGGGGGGCCGGCTATGGCTACACCTTC	CASSPRVGGAGYGYTF